This TCR beta chain appears in the sequencing data of a study of blood T cell repertoires in COVID-19. Turning to the study itself: Donors in the United States, Italy and Spain gave samples during acute or convalescent COVID-19.

V lost 0 bases, J lost 4 bases, and 6 bases stayed unmatched. The CDR3 runs to 17 residues. The V gene's germline CDR1 is SGHRS and CDR2 YFSETQ. Under the authors' procedure: Counts of nucleated cells, estimated from reference gene primer amplification, were obtained. The protocol was immunoSEQ multiplex PCR, while the TCRdb copy is restricted to in-frame clones and leaves out a portion. Clone size and V and J calls were adopted from that table, with D and trimming inferred from the DNA. The repertoire holds some 87,000 clones, around 85% seen once, with roughly 25% in the top ten. This chain joins TRBV5-1 and TRBJ2-3; 12 bases are shared with TRBD2. The TCR was taken from an elderly man with active or convalescent COVID-19. Sequenced input: peripheral blood. Written as DNA, the CDR3 is TGCGCCAGCAGCTTGGGTGTGGCTAGCGGGGGGGCAGATACGCAGTATTTT. Translated, it gives CASSLGVASGGADTQYF.